Sequencing of this T cell receptor (beta chain) was carried out in a study of shared clonotypes between healthy human individuals. Background on the study: A couple of women and three men aged 18 to 49 made up the donors.

Deep-level assay runs were performed. Genomic DNA from each subset was divided evenly over several immunoSEQ plates. The input for sorted-subset replicate PCRs was around 210 ng DNA, 25,000 to 30,000 T cell genomes. TCRdb's copy holds only in-frame clones and misses some; the assay was immunoSEQ multiplex PCR. The sample includes about 2,100,000 clones, roughly 91% seen only once; the top ten take about 1.8%. The naive CD8 fraction comprised CD45RO-negative cells positively selected for CCR7 and excluded terminally differentiated effector memory CD45RA+ cells. With 1 base clipped from V and 0 bases from J, the junction kept 4 bases outside the gene matches. CDR1 is MNHEY and CDR2 is SMNVEV in the germline V gene (reference sequence). This CDR3 has 16 residues.

This sequence originates from a young man in good health. Some clones in this sample may be carry-over from other donors' samples. The sequencing input was naive CD8+ T cells from PBMCs. V gene TRBV27 combines with J gene TRBJ2-3, with 7 positions matching TRBD1. This CDR3 reads CASSLYGTASTDTQYF. The CDR3 nucleotides are TGTGCCAGCAGTTTATACGGGACAGCTAGCACAGATACGCAGTATTTT.